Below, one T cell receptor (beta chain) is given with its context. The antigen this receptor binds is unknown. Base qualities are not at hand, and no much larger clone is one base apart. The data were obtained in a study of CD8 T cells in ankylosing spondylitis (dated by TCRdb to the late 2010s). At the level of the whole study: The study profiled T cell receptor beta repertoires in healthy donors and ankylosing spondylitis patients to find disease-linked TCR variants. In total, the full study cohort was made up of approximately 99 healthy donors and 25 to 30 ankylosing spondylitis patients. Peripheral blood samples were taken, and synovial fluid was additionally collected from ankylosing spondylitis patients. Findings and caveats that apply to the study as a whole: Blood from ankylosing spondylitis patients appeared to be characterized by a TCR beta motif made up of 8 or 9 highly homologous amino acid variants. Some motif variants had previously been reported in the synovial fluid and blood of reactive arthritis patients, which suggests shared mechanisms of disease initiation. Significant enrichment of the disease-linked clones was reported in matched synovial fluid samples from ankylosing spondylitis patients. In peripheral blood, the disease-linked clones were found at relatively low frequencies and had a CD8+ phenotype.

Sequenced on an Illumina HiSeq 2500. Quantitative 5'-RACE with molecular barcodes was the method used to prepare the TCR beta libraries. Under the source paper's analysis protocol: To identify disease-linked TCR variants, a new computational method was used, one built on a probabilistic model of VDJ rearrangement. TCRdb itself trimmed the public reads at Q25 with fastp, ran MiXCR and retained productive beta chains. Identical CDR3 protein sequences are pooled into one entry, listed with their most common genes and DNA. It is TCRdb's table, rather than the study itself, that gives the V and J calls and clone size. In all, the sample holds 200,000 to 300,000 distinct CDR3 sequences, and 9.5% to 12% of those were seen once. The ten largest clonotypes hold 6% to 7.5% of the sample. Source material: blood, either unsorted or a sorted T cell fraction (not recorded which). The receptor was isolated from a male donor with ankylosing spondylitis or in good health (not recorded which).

The CDR3 here reads CASTRQGGTYNEQFF. The DNA sequence reads TGTGCCAGCACAAGACAGGGTGGGACCTACAATGAGCAGTTCTTC. The chain couples TRBV6-1 to TRBJ2-1; 7 central nucleotides agree with TRBD1. In the germline V gene, CDR1 corresponds to MNHNS and CDR2 to SASEGT. For this chain, trimming is 7 bases at the V end and 2 bases at the J end, and the number of junction bases without a gene match is 8. Its CDR3 holds 15 amino acids, cysteine through phenylalanine. Only CDR3 DNA is held: 45 bases, read in frame from base 1.